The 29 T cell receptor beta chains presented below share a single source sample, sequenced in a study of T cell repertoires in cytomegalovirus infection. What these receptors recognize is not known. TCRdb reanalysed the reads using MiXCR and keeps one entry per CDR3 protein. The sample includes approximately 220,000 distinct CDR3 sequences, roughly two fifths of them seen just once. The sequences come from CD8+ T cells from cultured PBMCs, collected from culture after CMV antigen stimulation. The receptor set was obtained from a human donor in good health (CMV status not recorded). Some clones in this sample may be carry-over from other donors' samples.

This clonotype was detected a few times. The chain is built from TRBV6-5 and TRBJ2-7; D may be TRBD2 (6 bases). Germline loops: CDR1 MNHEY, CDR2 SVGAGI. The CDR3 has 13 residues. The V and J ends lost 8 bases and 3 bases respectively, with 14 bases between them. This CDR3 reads CASCQGEDYEQYF. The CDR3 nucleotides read TGTGCCAGCTGCCAAGGGGAGGACTACGAGCAGTACTTC.

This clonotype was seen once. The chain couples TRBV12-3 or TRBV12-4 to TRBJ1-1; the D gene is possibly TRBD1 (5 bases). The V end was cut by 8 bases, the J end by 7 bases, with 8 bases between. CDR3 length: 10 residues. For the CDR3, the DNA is TGTGCCAGCGGGGGGTTTGAAGCTTTCTTT. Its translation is CASGGFEAFF.

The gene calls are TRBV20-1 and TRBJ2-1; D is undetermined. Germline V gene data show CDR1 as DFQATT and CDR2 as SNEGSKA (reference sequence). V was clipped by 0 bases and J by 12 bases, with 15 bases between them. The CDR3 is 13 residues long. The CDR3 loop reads CSARDQPHSGQFF. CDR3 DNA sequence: TGCAGTGCTAGAGATCAGCCTCACTCGGGGCAGTTCTTC.

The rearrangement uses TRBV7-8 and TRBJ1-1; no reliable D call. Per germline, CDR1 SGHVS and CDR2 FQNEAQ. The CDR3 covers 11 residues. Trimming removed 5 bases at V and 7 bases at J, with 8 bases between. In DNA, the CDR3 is TGTGCCAGCAGCCCCGGTGGTGAAGCTTTCTTT. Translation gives CASSPGGEAFF.

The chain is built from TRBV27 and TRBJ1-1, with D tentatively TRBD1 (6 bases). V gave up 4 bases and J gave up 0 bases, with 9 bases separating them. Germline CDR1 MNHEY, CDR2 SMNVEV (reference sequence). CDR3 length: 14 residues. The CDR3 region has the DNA TGTGCCAGCAGTTCGGGACATTTGAACACTGAAGCTTTCTTT. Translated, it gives CASSSGHLNTEAFF.

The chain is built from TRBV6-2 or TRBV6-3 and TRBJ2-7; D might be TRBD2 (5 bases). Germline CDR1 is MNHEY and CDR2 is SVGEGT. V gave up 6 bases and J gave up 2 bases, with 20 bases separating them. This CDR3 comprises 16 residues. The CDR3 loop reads CASRRDGLTITYEQYF. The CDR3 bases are TGTGCCAGCAGACGCGACGGACTTACCATTACCTACGAGCAGTACTTC.

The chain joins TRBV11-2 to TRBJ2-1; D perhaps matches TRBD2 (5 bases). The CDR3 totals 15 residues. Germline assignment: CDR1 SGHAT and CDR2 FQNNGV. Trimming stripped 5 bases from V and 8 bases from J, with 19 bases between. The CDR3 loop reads CASSVRTSLNDEQFF. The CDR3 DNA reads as TGTGCCAGCAGCGTCCGGACTTCCTTGAACGATGAGCAGTTCTTC.

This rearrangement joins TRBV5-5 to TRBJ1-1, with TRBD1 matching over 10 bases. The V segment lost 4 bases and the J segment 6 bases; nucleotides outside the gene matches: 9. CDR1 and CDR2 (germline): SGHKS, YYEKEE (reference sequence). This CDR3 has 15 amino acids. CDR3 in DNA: TGTGCCAGCAGCCCACCGACAGGGGGCCCCGCTGAAGCTTTCTTT. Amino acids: CASSPPTGGPAEAFF.

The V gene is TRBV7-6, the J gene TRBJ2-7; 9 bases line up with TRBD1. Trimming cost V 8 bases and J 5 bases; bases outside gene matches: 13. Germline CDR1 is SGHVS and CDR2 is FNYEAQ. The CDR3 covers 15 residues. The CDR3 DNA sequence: TGTGCCAGCCCGCTAGGTGGGACAGGGATCCACGAGCAGTACTTC. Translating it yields CASPLGGTGIHEQYF.

CDR3 residues: CASPGARLNTEAFF. As DNA, the CDR3 is TGTGCCAGCCCCGGCGCCAGATTGAACACTGAAGCTTTCTTT. The chain has TRBV2 and TRBJ1-1; unclear D gene. CDR1 and CDR2 from the germline V gene are SNHLY and FYNNEI. V lost 8 bases and J 0 bases, leaving 13 bases between the germline ends. This CDR3 region has 14 residues. Together with reference TRBV2 and TRBJ1-1, the CDR3 gives the full variable domain: EPEVTQTPSHQVTQMGQEVILRCVPISNHLYFYWYRQILGQKVEFLVSFYNNEISEKSEIFDDQFSVERPDGSNFTLKIRSTKLEDSAMYFCASPGARLNTEAFFGQGTRLTVV.

In nucleotides, the CDR3 is TGTGCCAGCAGCCTGCGGGGGGTTATGGATCAGCCCCAGCATTTT. Translation gives CASSLRGVMDQPQHF. The V call is TRBV28, the J call TRBJ1-5, with TRBD1 as a possible D gene (5 bases). Germline CDR1 reads MDHEN; CDR2 reads SYDVKM. The CDR3 totals 15 residues. V was pared by 6 bases and J by 5 bases, with 17 bases between.

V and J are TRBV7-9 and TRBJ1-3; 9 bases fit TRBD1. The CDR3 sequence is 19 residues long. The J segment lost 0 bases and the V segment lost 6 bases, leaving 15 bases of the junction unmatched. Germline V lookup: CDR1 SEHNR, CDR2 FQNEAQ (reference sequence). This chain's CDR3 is CASRSPPGTGIPSGNTIYF. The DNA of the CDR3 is TGTGCCAGCAGATCCCCTCCCGGGACAGGGATCCCCTCTGGAAACACCATATATTTT.

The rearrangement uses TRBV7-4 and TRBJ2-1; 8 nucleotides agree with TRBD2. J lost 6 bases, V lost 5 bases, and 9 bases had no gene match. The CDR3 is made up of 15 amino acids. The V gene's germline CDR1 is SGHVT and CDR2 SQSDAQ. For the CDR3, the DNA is TGTGCCAGCAGCAAACCGGGACTAGTACCCAATGAGCAGTTCTTC. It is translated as CASSKPGLVPNEQFF.

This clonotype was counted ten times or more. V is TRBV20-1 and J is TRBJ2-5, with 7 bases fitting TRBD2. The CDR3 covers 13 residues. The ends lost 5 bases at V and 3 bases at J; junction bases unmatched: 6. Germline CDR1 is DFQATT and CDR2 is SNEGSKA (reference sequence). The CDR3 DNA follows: TGCAGTGCTTTGGCGGGGGAGGAAGAGACCCAGTACTTC. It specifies CSALAGEEETQYF.

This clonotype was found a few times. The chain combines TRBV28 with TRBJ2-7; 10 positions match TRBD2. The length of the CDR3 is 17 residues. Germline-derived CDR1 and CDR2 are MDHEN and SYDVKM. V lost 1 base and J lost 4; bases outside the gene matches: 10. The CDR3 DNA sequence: TGTGCCAGCAGTTTATTGACTAGCGGGCATGAGTTTTACGAGCAGTACTTC. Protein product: CASSLLTSGHEFYEQYF.

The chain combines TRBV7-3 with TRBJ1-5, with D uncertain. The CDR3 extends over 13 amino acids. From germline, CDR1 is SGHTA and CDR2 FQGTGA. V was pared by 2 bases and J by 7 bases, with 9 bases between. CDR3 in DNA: TGTGCCAGCAGCTTATGGGGTTCGCAGCCCCAGCATTTT. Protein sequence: CASSLWGSQPQHF.

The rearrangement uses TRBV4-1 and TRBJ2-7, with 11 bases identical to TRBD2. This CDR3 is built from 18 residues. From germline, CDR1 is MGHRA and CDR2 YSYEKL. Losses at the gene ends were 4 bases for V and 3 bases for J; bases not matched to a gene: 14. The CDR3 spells CASSPEGTSGRRGYEQYF. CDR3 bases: TGCGCCAGCAGCCCCGAGGGAACTAGCGGGAGAAGGGGCTACGAGCAGTACTTC.

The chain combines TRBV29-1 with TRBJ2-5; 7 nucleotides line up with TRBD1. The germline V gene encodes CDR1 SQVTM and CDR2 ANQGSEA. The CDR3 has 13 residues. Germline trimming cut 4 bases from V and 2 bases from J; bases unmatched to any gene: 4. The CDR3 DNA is TGCAGCGTTGTGGGGGACAGACAAGAGACCCAGTACTTC. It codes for CSVVGDRQETQYF.

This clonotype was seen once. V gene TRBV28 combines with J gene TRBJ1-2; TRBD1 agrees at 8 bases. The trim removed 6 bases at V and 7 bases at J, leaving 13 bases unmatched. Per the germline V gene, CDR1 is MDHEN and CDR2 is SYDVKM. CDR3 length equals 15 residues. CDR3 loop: CASSLPGQVFAGYTF. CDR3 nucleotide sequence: TGTGCCAGCAGCTTACCGGGACAGGTTTTTGCTGGCTACACCTTC.

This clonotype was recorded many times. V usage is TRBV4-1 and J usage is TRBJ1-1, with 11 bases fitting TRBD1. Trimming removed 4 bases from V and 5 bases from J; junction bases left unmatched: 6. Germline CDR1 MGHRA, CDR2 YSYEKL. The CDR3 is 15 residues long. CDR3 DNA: TGCGCCAGCAGCCGTTCTCGGGACAGGGGGACTGAAGCTTTCTTT. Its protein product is CASSRSRDRGTEAFF.

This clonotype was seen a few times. The CDR3 region has the DNA TGTGCCAGCAGCCCTCTAAGCAATGAGCAGTTCTTC. The encoded protein is CASSPLSNEQFF. V is TRBV5-3 and J is TRBJ2-1, with D unclear. TRBV5-3 is an ORF; its function is uncertain. V was shortened by 8 bases and J by 6 bases, with 12 bases between the two germline ends. This CDR3 is built from 12 residues.

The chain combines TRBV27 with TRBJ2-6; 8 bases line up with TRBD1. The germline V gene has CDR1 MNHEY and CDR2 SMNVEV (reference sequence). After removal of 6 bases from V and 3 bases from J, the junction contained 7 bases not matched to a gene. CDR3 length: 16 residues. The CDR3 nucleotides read TGTGCCAGCAGCAAAGCAGGGGGCAATGGGGCCAACGTCCTGACTTTC. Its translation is CASSKAGGNGANVLTF. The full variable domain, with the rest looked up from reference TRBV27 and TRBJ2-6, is EAQVTQNPRYLITVTGKKLTVTCSQNMNHEYMSWYRQDPGLGLRQIYYSMNVEVTDKGDVPEGYKVSRKEKRNFPLILESPSPNQTSLYFCASSKAGGNGANVLTFGAGSRLTVL.

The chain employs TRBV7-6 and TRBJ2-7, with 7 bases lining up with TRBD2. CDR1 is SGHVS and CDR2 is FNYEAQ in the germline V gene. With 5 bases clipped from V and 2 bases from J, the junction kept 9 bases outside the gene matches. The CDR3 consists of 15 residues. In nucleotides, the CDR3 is TGTGCCAGCAGCCCCCGGGCGGGAGCCCCCTACGAGCAGTACTTC. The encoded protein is CASSPRAGAPYEQYF.

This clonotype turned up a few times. CDR3 DNA: TGTGCCAGCAGTGAAGGGCTACTAGCGTACGAGCAGTACTTC. Amino acids: CASSEGLLAYEQYF. The chain is built from TRBV6-1 and TRBJ2-7; 7 bases align to TRBD2. Germline trimming cut 1 base from V and 4 bases from J; bases unmatched to any gene: 4. CDR3 length equals 14 residues. Germline V CDR1 and CDR2: MNHNS, SASEGT.

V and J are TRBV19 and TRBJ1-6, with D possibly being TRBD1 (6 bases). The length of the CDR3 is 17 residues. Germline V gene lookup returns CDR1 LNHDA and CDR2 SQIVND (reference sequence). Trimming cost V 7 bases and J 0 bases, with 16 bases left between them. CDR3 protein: CASTRRTASSYNSPLHF. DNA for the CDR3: TGTGCCAGTACCCGAAGGACAGCCAGCTCCTATAATTCACCCCTCCACTTT.

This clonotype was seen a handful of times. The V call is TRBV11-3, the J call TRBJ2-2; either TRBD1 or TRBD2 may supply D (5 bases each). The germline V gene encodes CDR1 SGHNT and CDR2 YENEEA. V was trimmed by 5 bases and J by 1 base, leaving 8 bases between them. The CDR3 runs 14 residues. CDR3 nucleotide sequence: TGTGCCAGCAGCCCAGGGAGGAACACCGGGGAGCTGTTTTTT. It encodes CASSPGRNTGELFF.

The CDR3 sequence is CASSEGWGAEAFF. The DNA for the CDR3 is TGTGCCAGCAGTGAAGGGTGGGGAGCTGAAGCTTTCTTT. The chain uses TRBV6-1 and TRBJ1-1; D call uncertain. The ends were cut back, 1 base at V and 6 bases at J, with 9 bases in the middle. CDR1 is MNHNS and CDR2 is SASEGT in the germline V gene. The CDR3 is 13 amino acids.

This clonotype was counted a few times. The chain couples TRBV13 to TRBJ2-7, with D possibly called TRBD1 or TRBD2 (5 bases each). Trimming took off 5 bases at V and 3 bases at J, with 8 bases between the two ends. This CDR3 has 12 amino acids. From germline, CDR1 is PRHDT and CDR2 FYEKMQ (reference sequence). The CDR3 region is CASSTGRYEQYF. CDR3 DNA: TGTGCCAGCAGCACGGGACGCTACGAGCAGTACTTC.

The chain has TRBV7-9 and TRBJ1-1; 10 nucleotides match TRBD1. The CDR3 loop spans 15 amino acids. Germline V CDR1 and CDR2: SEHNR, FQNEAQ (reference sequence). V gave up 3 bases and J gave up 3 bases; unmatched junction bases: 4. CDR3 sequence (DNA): TGTGCCAGCAGCTTCCTAGGACAGGGGGACACTGAAGCTTTCTTT. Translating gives CASSFLGQGDTEAFF.